This T cell receptor (beta chain) was observed in a study of T cell responses to AZD1222 COVID-19 vaccine. Findings of the study overall: Among spike-specific TCRs, nearly half reportedly target unmutated variant regions. Baseline seropositivity characterized only 5 or 6 AZD1222 recipients.

Assay used: immunoSEQ multiplex PCR; TCRdb lists only in-frame clones, some missing. The table shows roughly 120,000 clones, with about 90% occurring only once. Pooling was applied to second doses at about 4 or about 12 weeks. This CDR3 has 14 residues. V was shortened by 0 bases and J by 7 bases, with 10 bases between the two germline ends. The germline gives CDR1 LGHNA, CDR2 YNFKEQ. As regards this clone: Antigen unknown.

This rearrangement joins TRBV4-2 to TRBJ1-5; D not resolved. The sample consisted of peripheral blood, taken 28 days after the second AZD1222 dose. This TCR derives from an adult who received the AZD1222 COVID-19 vaccine. In DNA, the CDR3 is TGTGCCAGCAGCCAAGATTACAGTGGGCAGCCCCAGCATTTT. It yields the protein CASSQDYSGQPQHF.